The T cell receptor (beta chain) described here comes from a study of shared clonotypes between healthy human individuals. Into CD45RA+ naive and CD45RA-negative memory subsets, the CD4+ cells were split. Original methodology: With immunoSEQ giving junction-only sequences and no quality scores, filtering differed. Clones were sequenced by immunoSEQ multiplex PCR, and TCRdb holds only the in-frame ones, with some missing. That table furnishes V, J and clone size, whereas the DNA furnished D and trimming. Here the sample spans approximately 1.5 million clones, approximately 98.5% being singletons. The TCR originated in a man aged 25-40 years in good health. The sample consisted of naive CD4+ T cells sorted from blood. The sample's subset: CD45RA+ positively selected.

The CDR3 region is CASSLVLAGDYEQYF. The DNA of the CDR3 is TGTGCCAGCAGCTTAGTCCTAGCGGGAGACTACGAGCAGTACTTC. The rearrangement uses TRBV7-9 and TRBJ2-7; 10 bases are a match to TRBD2. The CDR3 loop spans 15 amino acids. Per the germline V gene, CDR1 is SEHNR and CDR2 is FQNEAQ (reference sequence). V lost 1 base to trimming and J lost 3 bases; unmatched junction nucleotides: 3.